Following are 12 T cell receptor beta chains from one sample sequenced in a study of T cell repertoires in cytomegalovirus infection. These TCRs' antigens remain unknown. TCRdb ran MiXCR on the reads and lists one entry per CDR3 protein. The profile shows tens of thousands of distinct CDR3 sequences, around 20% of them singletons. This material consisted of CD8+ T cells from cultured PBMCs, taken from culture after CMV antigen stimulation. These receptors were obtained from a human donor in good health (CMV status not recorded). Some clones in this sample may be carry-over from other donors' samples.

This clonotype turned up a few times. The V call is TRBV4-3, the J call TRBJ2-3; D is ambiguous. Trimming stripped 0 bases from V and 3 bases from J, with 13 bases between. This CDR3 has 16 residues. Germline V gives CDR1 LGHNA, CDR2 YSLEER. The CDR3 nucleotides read TGCGCCAGCAGCCAAGATCAGGCTAGATTGACAGATACGCAGTATTTT. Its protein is CASSQDQARLTDTQYF.

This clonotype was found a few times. This CDR3 is CASSLPNSGANVLTF. CDR3 DNA sequence: TGTGCCAGCAGCTTACCGAATTCTGGGGCCAACGTCCTGACTTTC. The chain links TRBV7-9 to TRBJ2-6; D gene ambiguous. Trimming removed 2 bases at V and 1 base at J, with 6 bases between. Germline CDR1 is SEHNR and CDR2 is FQNEAQ (reference sequence). The CDR3 contains 15 residues.

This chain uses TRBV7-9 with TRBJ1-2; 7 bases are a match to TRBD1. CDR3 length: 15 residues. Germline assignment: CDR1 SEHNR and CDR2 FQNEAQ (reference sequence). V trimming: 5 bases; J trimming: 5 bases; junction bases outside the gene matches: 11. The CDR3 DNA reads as TGTGCCAGCAGCCGGTCCGGACAGGATCCTTATGGCTACACCTTC. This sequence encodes CASSRSGQDPYGYTF. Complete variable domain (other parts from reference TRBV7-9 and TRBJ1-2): DTGVSQNPRHKITKRGQNVTFRCDPISEHNRLYWYRQTLGQGPEFLTYFQNEAQLEKSRLLSDRFSAERPKGSFSTLEIQRTEQGDSAMYLCASSRSGQDPYGYTFGSGTRLTVV.

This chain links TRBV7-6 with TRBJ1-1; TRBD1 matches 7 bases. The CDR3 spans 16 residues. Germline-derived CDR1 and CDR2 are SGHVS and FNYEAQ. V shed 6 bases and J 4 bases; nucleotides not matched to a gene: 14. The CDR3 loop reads CASSRFRQGGGTEAFF. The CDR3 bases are TGTGCCAGCAGTCGTTTTAGACAGGGCGGAGGCACTGAAGCTTTCTTT.

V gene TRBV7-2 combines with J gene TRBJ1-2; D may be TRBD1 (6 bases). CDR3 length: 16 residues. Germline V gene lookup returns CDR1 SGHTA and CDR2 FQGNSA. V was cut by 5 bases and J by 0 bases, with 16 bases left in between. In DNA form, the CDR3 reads TGTGCCAGCAGCAGAAGGACGACAGGAACTAACTATGGCTACACCTTC. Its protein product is CASSRRTTGTNYGYTF.

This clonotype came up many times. The chain's CDR3 is CASSFGTGHYEQFF. The CDR3 DNA reads TGTGCCAGCAGTTTTGGGACAGGGCATTATGAGCAGTTCTTC. The chain combines TRBV27 with TRBJ2-1; 9 bases map to TRBD1. The CDR3 covers 14 residues. The V segment lost 3 bases and the J segment 8 bases; nucleotides outside the gene matches: 5. Germline V gene sequence: CDR1 MNHEY, CDR2 SMNVEV (reference sequence).

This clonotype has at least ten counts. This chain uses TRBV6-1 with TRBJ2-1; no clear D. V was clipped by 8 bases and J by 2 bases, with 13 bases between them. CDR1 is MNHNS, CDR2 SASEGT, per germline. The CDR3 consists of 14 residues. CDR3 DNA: TGTGCCAGCGATCCACAGAGTCCCTACAATGAGCAGTTCTTC. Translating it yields CASDPQSPYNEQFF.

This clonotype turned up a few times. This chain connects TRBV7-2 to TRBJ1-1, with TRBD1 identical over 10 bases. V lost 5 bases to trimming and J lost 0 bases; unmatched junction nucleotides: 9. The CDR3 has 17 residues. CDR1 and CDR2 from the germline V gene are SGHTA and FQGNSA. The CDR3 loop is CASSKPGTGALNTEAFF. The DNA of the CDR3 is TGTGCCAGCAGCAAACCCGGGACAGGGGCTCTGAACACTGAAGCTTTCTTT.

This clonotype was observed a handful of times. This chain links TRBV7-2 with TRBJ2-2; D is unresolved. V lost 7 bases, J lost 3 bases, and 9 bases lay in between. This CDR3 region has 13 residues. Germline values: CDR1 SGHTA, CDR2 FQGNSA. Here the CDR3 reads CASNPWDTGELFF. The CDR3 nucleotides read TGTGCCAGCAACCCATGGGACACCGGGGAGCTGTTTTTT.

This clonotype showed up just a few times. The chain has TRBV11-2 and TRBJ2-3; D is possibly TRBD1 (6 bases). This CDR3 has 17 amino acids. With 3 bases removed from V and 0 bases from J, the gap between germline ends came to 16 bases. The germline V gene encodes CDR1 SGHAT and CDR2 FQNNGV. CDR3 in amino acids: CASSLGWDMLSTDTQYF. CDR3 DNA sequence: TGTGCCAGCAGCTTGGGGTGGGACATGCTTAGCACAGATACGCAGTATTTT.

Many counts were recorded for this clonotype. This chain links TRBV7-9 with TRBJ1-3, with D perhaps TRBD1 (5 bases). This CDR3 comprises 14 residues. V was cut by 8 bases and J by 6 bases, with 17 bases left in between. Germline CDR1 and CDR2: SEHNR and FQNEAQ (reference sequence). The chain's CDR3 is CASGSGTWENTIYF. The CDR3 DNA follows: TGTGCCAGCGGAAGCGGGACGTGGGAAAACACCATATATTTT.

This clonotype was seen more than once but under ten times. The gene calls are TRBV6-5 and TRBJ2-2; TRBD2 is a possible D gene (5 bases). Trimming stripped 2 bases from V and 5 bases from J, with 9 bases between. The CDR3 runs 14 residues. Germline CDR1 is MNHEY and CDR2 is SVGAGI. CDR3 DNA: TGTGCCAGCAGTTACGCCGGACTTACCGGGGAGCTGTTTTTT. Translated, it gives CASSYAGLTGELFF.